The 24 T cell receptor beta chains listed next were all sequenced from one sample in a study of blood T cell repertoires in COVID-19. Profiling relied on immunoSEQ multiplex PCR, and the TCRdb table lists in-frame clones only, not all of them. This table has 250,000 to 300,000 clones, around 87% appearing once. The sample taken for sequencing was peripheral blood. These receptors all come from a woman aged 55-70 years with COVID-19, enrolled during active disease.

The genes are TRBV24-1 and TRBJ2-1; TRBD2 is a possible D gene (6 bases). V shed 4 bases and J shed 7 bases, with 19 bases lying between them. Germline V lookup: CDR1 KGHDR, CDR2 SFDVKD. There are 16 residues in the CDR3. CDR3 loop: CATSEGTGYGGNEQFF. The CDR3 nucleotides are TGTGCCACCAGTGAAGGAACAGGTTACGGAGGGAATGAGCAGTTCTTC.

J is TRBJ2-5 and V is TRBV28; TRBD2 matches at 7 bases. The CDR3 loop spans 13 amino acids. CDR1 is MDHEN, CDR2 SYDVKM, per germline. V shed 4 bases, J shed 14 bases, and the junction held 13 bases outside the gene matches. Here the CDR3 reads CASSSLGLISAYF. CDR3 bases: TGTGCCAGCAGTTCCTTGGGACTAATAAGCGCTTACTTC.

The chain combines TRBV27 with TRBJ2-7; D perhaps matches TRBD2 (6 bases). Trimming removed 10 bases from V and 4 bases from J, with 17 bases in between. The germline CDR1 and CDR2 sequences are MNHEY and SMNVEV (reference sequence). The CDR3 covers 13 residues. The CDR3 DNA is TGTGCCACGGGGGACCATGCCGGGTACGAGCAGTACTTC. Its protein product is CATGDHAGYEQYF.

The rearrangement uses TRBV7-9 and TRBJ2-3; 8 bases are shared with TRBD1. V lost 4 bases, J lost 0 bases, and 6 bases stayed unmatched. This CDR3 comprises 16 residues. Germline loops: CDR1 SEHNR, CDR2 FQNEAQ (reference sequence). The CDR3 bases are TGTGCCAGCAGCTGGGGGGACAGGACCAGCACAGATACGCAGTATTTT. It encodes CASSWGDRTSTDTQYF.

The rearrangement links TRBV30 to TRBJ2-5; possibly TRBD2 for D (6 bases). Germline V gene lookup returns CDR1 GTSNPN and CDR2 SVGIG (reference sequence). Trimming cost V 0 bases and J 5 bases, with 10 bases left between them. CDR3 size: 13 residues. The CDR3 protein is CAWSVNGRETQYF. For the CDR3, the DNA is TGTGCCTGGAGTGTGAATGGGAGGGAGACCCAGTACTTC.

The chain has TRBV7-2 and TRBJ1-3; 7 bases agree with TRBD1. Germline lookup yields CDR1 SGHTA and CDR2 FQGNSA. The CDR3 consists of 15 residues. V shed 5 bases and J 4 bases; nucleotides not matched to a gene: 8. DNA for the CDR3: TGTGCCAGCAGCCCAGAAGGGGGCTGGGGAAACACCATATATTTT. It yields the protein CASSPEGGWGNTIYF.

V is TRBV12-3 or TRBV12-4 and J is TRBJ1-1, with D uncertain. The CDR3 totals 13 residues. The V end was cut by 6 bases, the J end by 7 bases, with 15 bases between. The CDR3 DNA sequence: TGTGCCAGCAGACTAACTGGAGCCGTTGAAGCTTTCTTT. It translates to CASRLTGAVEAFF.

The chain is built from TRBV28 and TRBJ1-5; 7 nucleotides align to TRBD1. Germline V CDR1 and CDR2: MDHEN, SYDVKM. J lost 0 bases, V lost 1 base, and 6 bases had no gene match. The CDR3 runs to 17 residues. The CDR3: CASSLFRDSHSNQPQHF. The CDR3 DNA is TGTGCCAGCAGTTTATTCCGGGACAGTCATAGCAATCAGCCCCAGCATTTT. The full variable domain, completed using reference TRBV28 and TRBJ1-5, is DVKVTQSSRYLVKRTGEKVFLECVQDMDHENMFWYRQDPGLGLRLIYFSYDVKMKEKGDIPEGYSVSREKKERFSLILESASTNQTSMYLCASSLFRDSHSNQPQHFGDGTRLSIL.

The chain recombines TRBV7-6 with TRBJ2-3, with 14 bases matching TRBD2. This CDR3 contains 17 residues. V trimming: 5 bases; J trimming: 4 bases; junction bases outside the gene matches: 8. Germline V gives CDR1 SGHVS, CDR2 FNYEAQ. Written as DNA, the CDR3 is TGTGCCAGCAGCCCAGGACTAGCGGGAGGCTGGGCAGATACGCAGTATTTT. This translates into CASSPGLAGGWADTQYF.

The chain couples TRBV21-1 to TRBJ2-1; the table assigns TRBD2, which was not confirmed against the DNA. TRBV21-1 is tagged as a pseudogene. The CDR3 is made up of 10 amino acids. CDR3 protein: CASRGDEQFF. DNA for the CDR3: TGTGCCAGCAGGGGAGATGAGCAGTTCTTC.

V gene TRBV19 combines with J gene TRBJ1-4; D is uncertain. V lost 6 bases, J lost 7 bases, and 15 bases lay in between. CDR1 and CDR2 (germline): LNHDA, SQIVND (reference sequence). The CDR3 is 14 residues long. The CDR3 loop is CASRGRVGTEKLFF. CDR3 DNA: TGTGCCAGTAGAGGCCGGGTGGGTACTGAAAAACTGTTTTTT.

The V call is TRBV11-2, the J call TRBJ1-3, with a tentative D call TRBD1 (6 bases). CDR1 and CDR2 (germline): SGHAT, FQNNGV. The V end was cut by 3 bases, the J end by 4 bases, with 10 bases between. The CDR3 runs to 14 residues. In DNA form, the CDR3 reads TGTGCCAGCAGCTTCTATGGACAGGGAAACACCATATATTTT. Translated, it gives CASSFYGQGNTIYF.

The chain joins TRBV7-9 to TRBJ1-1; tentative D call: TRBD1 (5 bases). The CDR3 has 16 residues. V gave up 2 bases and J gave up 4 bases, with 17 bases separating them. The germline V gene encodes CDR1 SEHNR and CDR2 FQNEAQ (reference sequence). The CDR3 is CASSLRGFESGTEAFF. The CDR3 coding sequence is TGTGCCAGCAGCTTAAGGGGATTTGAGTCAGGCACTGAAGCTTTCTTT.

The genes are TRBV28 and TRBJ2-5; the D call may be TRBD1 or TRBD2 (6 bases each). The V end was cut by 6 bases, the J end by 5 bases, with 16 bases between. CDR3 size: 14 residues. CDR1 is MDHEN and CDR2 is SYDVKM in the germline V gene. The CDR3 here is CASSLQGRGETQYF. DNA for the CDR3: TGTGCCAGCAGCTTACAGGGCCGGGGGGAGACCCAGTACTTC.

This rearrangement joins TRBV5-4 to TRBJ2-7; 8 positions agree with TRBD2. With 4 bases clipped from V and 3 bases from J, the junction kept 6 bases outside the gene matches. This CDR3 has 14 residues. Germline V lookup: CDR1 SGHNT, CDR2 YYREEE (reference sequence). CDR3 coding DNA: TGTGCCAGCAGCCATAGCGGGACATACTACGAGCAGTACTTC. Protein sequence: CASSHSGTYYEQYF.

The chain couples TRBV4-1 to TRBJ2-5; the D gene is possibly TRBD1 (6 bases). The CDR3 spans 15 residues. Trimming took off 1 base at V and 5 bases at J, with 14 bases between the two ends. Germline values: CDR1 MGHRA, CDR2 YSYEKL. In nucleotides, the CDR3 is TGCGCCAGCAGCCAAGTCCTTACAGGGATCGAGACCCAGTACTTC. Translation: CASSQVLTGIETQYF.

As DNA, the CDR3 is TGTGCCAGCAGCGTAGGACCCGGGATCTATGGCTACACCTTC. Amino acids: CASSVGPGIYGYTF. The V and J genes are TRBV9 and TRBJ1-2; D call uncertain. Looked up from germline, CDR1 is SGDLS and CDR2 is YYNGEE. The CDR3 is made up of 14 amino acids. Trimming left V 0 bases short and J 4 bases short, with 10 bases between.

The chain recombines TRBV7-2 with TRBJ2-7; 7 bases map to TRBD2. The CDR3 length is 14 residues. The V gene end was trimmed by 0 bases and the J gene end by 2 bases; junction bases not matched to a gene: 1. Germline CDR1 reads SGHTA; CDR2 reads FQGNSA. The CDR3 nucleotides read TGTGCCAGCAGCTTAGCGGGAGGGCCCTACGAGCAGTACTTC. Its translation is CASSLAGGPYEQYF.

The CDR3 coding sequence is TGCGCCAGCAGATACACAGGGGGCAGGACTAATGAAAAACTGTTTTTT. This codes for CASRYTGGRTNEKLFF. The chain employs TRBV5-1 and TRBJ1-4; 9 bases map to TRBD1. Trimming took 5 bases from V and 2 from J; bases not matched to a gene: 7. The CDR3 totals 16 residues. CDR1 and CDR2 from the germline V gene are SGHRS and YFSETQ. The variable domain in full, with the rest retrieved from reference TRBV5-1 and TRBJ1-4, is KAGVTQTPRYLIKTRGQQVTLSCSPISGHRSVSWYQQTPGQGLQFLFEYFSETQRNKGNFPGRFSGRQFSNSRSEMNVSTLELGDSALYLCASRYTGGRTNEKLFFGSGTQLSVL.

This chain uses TRBV19 with TRBJ2-5, with TRBD1 matching 10 bases. CDR1 and CDR2 from the germline V gene are LNHDA and SQIVND (reference sequence). Losses at the gene ends were 5 bases for V and 5 bases for J; bases not matched to a gene: 5. The CDR3 covers 14 residues. The chain's CDR3 is CASSPLDRGETQYF. The CDR3 nucleotides are TGTGCCAGTAGTCCTCTGGACAGGGGGGAGACCCAGTACTTC. The entire variable domain, with the rest obtained from reference TRBV19 and TRBJ2-5, is as follows: DGGITQSPKYLFRKEGQNVTLSCEQNLNHDAMYWYRQDPGQGLRLIYYSQIVNDFQKGDIAEGYSVSREKKESFPLTVTSAQKNPTAFYLCASSPLDRGETQYFGPGTRLLVL.

The rearrangement uses TRBV11-3 and TRBJ1-1, with D hard to call. CDR1 and CDR2 from the germline V gene are SGHNT and YENEEA. With 5 bases removed from V and 5 bases from J, the gap between germline ends came to 9 bases. The CDR3 is 12 residues long. In DNA form, the CDR3 reads TGTGCCAGCAGCACGGGATGGACTGAAGCTTTCTTT. It encodes CASSTGWTEAFF.

The chain uses TRBV27 and TRBJ1-2, with 7 bases that match TRBD1. The J segment lost 3 bases and the V segment lost 2 bases, leaving 9 bases of the junction unmatched. The germline V gene encodes CDR1 MNHEY and CDR2 SMNVEV (reference sequence). CDR3 size: 16 residues. The CDR3 coding sequence is TGTGCCAGCAGTTTAACAACAGGGGTGGGGGACTATGGCTACACCTTC. Amino acids: CASSLTTGVGDYGYTF.

V usage is TRBV27 and J usage is TRBJ2-7; TRBD2 matches 8 bases. J was trimmed by 6 bases and V by 5 bases; bases with no gene match: 12. The CDR3 sequence is 15 residues long. CDR1 and CDR2 (germline): MNHEY, SMNVEV (reference sequence). The CDR3 sequence: CASSPVPGGPFEQYF. The CDR3 coding sequence is TGTGCCAGCAGTCCAGTCCCGGGAGGGCCGTTCGAGCAGTACTTC.

The chain carries TRBV6-2 or TRBV6-3 and TRBJ1-5; D may be TRBD1 (6 bases). Germline CDR1 is MNHEY and CDR2 is SVGEGT. V was pared by 0 bases and J by 3 bases, with 9 bases between. CDR3 length: 15 amino acids. The CDR3 sequence is CASSYSGANNQPQHF. CDR3 DNA: TGTGCCAGCAGTTACTCGGGGGCGAACAATCAGCCCCAGCATTTT.